This is a list of T cell receptor beta chains from one sample in a study of cytomegalovirus exposure and HLA in healthy donors. The repertoire was sequenced with immunoSEQ multiplex PCR; TCRdb's copy has only in-frame clones and lacks some. Counted here are 210,000 or so clones, about 89% occurring once; the ten biggest clones make up 1% to 1.5%. Material: PBMCs. The receptors originated from a man younger than 40 in good health and CMV-seronegative. CDR3s include the opening cysteine and the closing phenylalanine or tryptophan. The D gene is left open where the match is weak. The size entry is marked missing in some rows and otherwise reads once, few, many or a size class.

d_call	v_call	clone_size	j_call	cdr3_aa	cdr3_nt
TRBD1	TRBV19	NA	TRBJ2-7	CASRPGQGLSYEQYF	TGTGCCAGTAGACCGGGACAGGGGCTATCCTACGAGCAGTACTTC
NA	TRBV9	NA	TRBJ1-2	CASSVGRDYGYTF	TGTGCCAGCAGCGTAGGAAGAGACTATGGCTACACCTTC
NA	TRBV21-1	once	TRBJ1-5	CASSKICGGGGYSNQPQHF	TGTGCCAGCAGCAAAATTTGTGGGGGCGGCGGTTATAGCAATCAGCCCCAGCATTTT
NA	TRBV10-3	few	TRBJ1-2	CAIRSPGADYGYTF	TGTGCCATCAGGAGCCCAGGTGCAGACTATGGCTACACCTTC
NA	TRBV2	NA	TRBJ2-1	CASIRRSSYNEQFF	TGTGCCAGCATTCGACGGAGCTCCTACAATGAGCAGTTCTTC
NA	TRBV7-6	NA	TRBJ1-1	CASSLGGGGTEAFF	TGTGCCAGCAGCTTAGGAGGGGGTGGCACTGAAGCTTTCTTT
TRBD1	TRBV6-5	NA	TRBJ2-5	CASSYSGRQGWYF	TGTGCCAGCAGTTACTCAGGCCGACAGGGTTGGTACTTC
TRBD1	TRBV6-1	NA	TRBJ1-6	CASSGRQGDNSPLHF	TGTGCCAGCAGTGGAAGACAGGGCGATAATTCACCCCTCCACTTT
NA	TRBV29-1	NA	TRBJ2-1	CSAVRLVGYNEQFF	TGCAGCGCCGTTCGACTAGTGGGTTACAATGAGCAGTTCTTC
NA	TRBV19	NA	TRBJ2-3	CASTLTSSDTQYF	TGTGCCAGTACCTTGACTAGTTCAGATACGCAGTATTTT
TRBD2	TRBV28	NA	TRBJ2-7	CASSGATSGSYEQYF	TGTGCCAGCTCGGGGGCGACTAGCGGCTCCTACGAGCAGTACTTC
NA	TRBV15	NA	TRBJ2-2	CATSRSPGNTGELFF	TGTGCCACCAGCAGATCCCCAGGGAACACCGGGGAGCTGTTTTTT
TRBD2	TRBV6-5	NA	TRBJ2-5	CASSYSGTRGGETQYF	TGTGCCAGCAGTTACTCCGGGACTAGGGGAGGGGAGACCCAGTACTTC
TRBD1	TRBV27	NA	TRBJ2-1	CASSWTGGADEQFF	TGTGCCAGCAGTTGGACAGGGGGCGCGGATGAGCAGTTCTTC
TRBD2	TRBV19	NA	TRBJ2-2	CASSITLAGITGELFF	TGTGCCAGTAGTATCACGCTAGCGGGGATCACCGGGGAGCTGTTTTTT
TRBD1	TRBV6-5	NA	TRBJ1-3	CASSYGTATGNTIYF	TGTGCCAGCAGTTACGGGACAGCCACTGGAAACACCATATATTTT
NA	TRBV15	NA	TRBJ1-1	CATSRTTGRGLMAEAFF	TGTGCCACCAGCAGAACCACCGGTCGGGGTCTTATGGCTGAAGCTTTCTTT
TRBD1	TRBV6-5	NA	TRBJ2-1	CASSYTTGTGVEQFF	TGTGCCAGCAGTTACACCACCGGGACAGGGGTTGAGCAGTTCTTC
NA	TRBV27	NA	TRBJ1-5	CASRTKANSNQPQHF	TGTGCCAGCAGGACAAAAGCTAATAGCAATCAGCCCCAGCATTTT
TRBD1	TRBV6-1	NA	TRBJ1-2	CASSGTFGQGAGGYTF	TGTGCCAGCAGTGGAACGTTCGGACAGGGGGCCGGTGGCTACACCTTC
TRBD2	TRBV2	NA	TRBJ2-3	CASHGTSGLDTQYF	TGTGCCAGCCACGGGACTAGCGGGTTAGATACGCAGTATTTT
TRBD2	TRBV5-1	NA	TRBJ2-5	CASRRAGGQETQYF	TGCGCCAGCAGACGAGCGGGGGGGCAAGAGACCCAGTACTTC
NA	TRBV5-8	NA	TRBJ2-3	CASGSDRSGTDTQYF	TGTGCCAGCGGAAGCGACAGGTCTGGAACAGATACGCAGTATTTT
TRBD1	TRBV10-3	NA	TRBJ2-3	CAISETDRDFTDTQYF	TGTGCCATCAGTGAGACGGACAGGGATTTCACAGATACGCAGTATTTT
NA	TRBV30	NA	TRBJ2-5	CAWSVGGKETQYF	TGTGCCTGGAGTGTAGGAGGGAAAGAGACCCAGTACTTC
NA	TRBV29-1	NA	TRBJ2-6	CSVVWAPGSGANGLTF	TGCAGCGTTGTATGGGCTCCGGGCTCTGGGGCCAACGGCCTGACTTTC
TRBD1	TRBV15	NA	TRBJ1-5	CATSRTGAGQPQHF	TGTGCCACCAGCAGGACAGGGGCGGGACAGCCCCAGCATTTT
TRBD1	TRBV7-6	NA	TRBJ2-7	CSSSLETTGGAEQYF	TGTTCCAGCAGCTTAGAGACTACAGGGGGCGCCGAGCAGTACTTC
TRBD2	TRBV6-4	NA	TRBJ2-1	CASRTPSGLHNEQFF	TGTGCCAGCAGGACCCCATCGGGACTACACAATGAGCAGTTCTTC
NA	TRBV27	NA	TRBJ1-1	CASSLSKLVNTEAFF	TGTGCCAGCAGTTTATCTAAGCTTGTGAACACTGAAGCTTTCTTT
NA	TRBV18	NA	TRBJ2-5	CASSREFGETQYF	TGTGCCAGCTCAAGAGAATTCGGAGAGACCCAGTACTTC
NA	TRBV7-2	NA	TRBJ2-2	CASSRTVRGELFF	TGTGCCAGCAGCCGAACCGTTCGGGGGGAGCTGTTTTTT
NA	TRBV14	NA	TRBJ2-1	CASSRTPGVEQFF	TGTGCCAGCAGCCGGACCCCAGGGGTTGAGCAGTTCTTC
TRBD1	TRBV6-5	NA	TRBJ2-7	CASSRTGAEQYF	TGTGCCAGCAGTCGGACAGGGGCCGAGCAGTACTTC
NA	TRBV6-5	NA	TRBJ1-6	CASSPPRGYNSPLHF	TGTGCCAGCAGCCCCCCCAGGGGCTATAATTCACCCCTCCACTTT
NA	TRBV25-1	NA	TRBJ1-4	CASSGRERANEKLFF	TGTGCCAGCAGTGGCAGGGAACGGGCTAATGAAAAACTGTTTTTT
NA	TRBV5-4	NA	TRBJ2-2	CASSPKNTGELFF	TGTGCCAGCAGCCCAAAGAACACCGGGGAGCTGTTTTTT
TRBD1	TRBV5-4	NA	TRBJ2-7	CASSSRDRGKYEQYF	TGTGCCAGCAGCTCGCGGGACAGGGGGAAATACGAGCAGTACTTC
NA	TRBV7-9	NA	TRBJ2-7	CASSPRQYEQYF	TGTGCCAGCAGCCCCCGACAGTACGAGCAGTACTTC
NA	TRBV5-1	once	TRBJ2-1	CASSLDGLQGFF	TGCGCCAGCAGCTTGGATGGCTTGCAGGGGTTCTTC
NA	TRBV11-2	NA	TRBJ2-1	CASSLGPNRGNEQFF	TGTGCCAGCAGCTTAGGGCCGAACCGGGGTAATGAGCAGTTCTTC
NA	TRBV15	NA	TRBJ1-1	CATSGGIPGFEAFF	TGTGCCACCTCCGGAGGCATACCAGGCTTTGAAGCTTTCTTT
NA	TRBV7-9	once	TRBJ1-5	CASSINQGQPQHF	TGTGCCAGCAGCATCAATCAGGGGCAGCCCCAGCATTTT
NA	TRBV6-4	NA	TRBJ1-1	CASSPDRQGEAFF	TGTGCCAGCAGTCCTGACAGGCAGGGTGAAGCTTTCTTT
TRBD2	TRBV10-3	NA	TRBJ2-7	CAISGEGPYEQYF	TGTGCCATCAGTGGGGAGGGTCCCTACGAGCAGTACTTC
NA	TRBV27	NA	TRBJ2-1	CASRVGSHNEQFF	TGTGCCAGCAGGGTCGGGAGTCACAATGAGCAGTTCTTC
TRBD2	TRBV4-1	NA	TRBJ2-1	CASSTPGLAGGSSYNEQFF	TGCGCCAGCAGCACCCCGGGACTAGCGGGGGGGTCCTCCTACAATGAGCAGTTCTTC
NA	TRBV7-2	NA	TRBJ2-7	CASGRSSYEQYF	TGTGCCAGCGGGAGATCTTCCTACGAGCAGTACTTC
NA	TRBV21-1	NA	TRBJ1-2	CASSKGLRRGRGNYGYTF	TGTGCCAGCAGCAAAGGGCTCCGCAGGGGCAGAGGCAACTATGGCTACACCTTC
TRBD1	TRBV18	NA	TRBJ1-5	CASSPTGTQPQHF	TGTGCCAGCTCACCGACAGGGACCCAGCCCCAGCATTTT
NA	TRBV5-4	NA	TRBJ2-1	CASSLRGYNEQFF	TGTGCCAGCAGCTTACGGGGCTACAATGAGCAGTTCTTC
TRBD2	TRBV5-6	NA	TRBJ2-1	CASSLGLAGATYNEQFF	TGTGCCAGCAGCCTCGGACTAGCGGGAGCAACCTACAATGAGCAGTTCTTC
NA	TRBV6-1	NA	TRBJ1-5	CASSAPPPNQPQHF	TGTGCCAGCAGTGCCCCTCCCCCCAATCAGCCCCAGCATTTT
NA	TRBV15	NA	TRBJ2-5	CATSREPGQQETQYF	TGTGCCACCAGCAGAGAACCGGGACAACAAGAGACCCAGTACTTC
NA	TRBV2	NA	TRBJ1-2	CASSEALAGGSGYTF	TGTGCCAGCAGTGAAGCGCTTGCGGGGGGAAGTGGCTACACCTTC
NA	TRBV2	NA	TRBJ2-7	CASSVGGLGYEQYF	TGTGCCAGCAGTGTTGGGGGCCTGGGTTACGAGCAGTACTTC
NA	TRBV10-2	NA	TRBJ1-6	CASRQGDNSPLHF	TGCGCCAGCAGACAGGGAGATAATTCACCCCTCCACTTT
NA	TRBV5-1	NA	TRBJ2-7	CASGLSRGRTSYEQYF	TGCGCCAGCGGCTTGTCCCGAGGGAGAACTTCCTACGAGCAGTACTTC
TRBD1	TRBV18	NA	TRBJ1-5	CASSPRTGNQPQHF	TGTGCCAGCTCGCCCCGGACAGGGAATCAGCCCCAGCATTTT